A single sample is the source of the 5 T cell receptor beta chains below, sequenced in a study of shared clonotypes between healthy human individuals. Profiling relied on immunoSEQ multiplex PCR, and the TCRdb table lists in-frame clones only, not all of them. The repertoire has just over 2,000,000 clones, roughly 95% of them found once; the top ten carry roughly 1%. Terminally differentiated effector memory CD45RA+ cells were left out of the naive CD8 fraction, which was CD45RO-negative and positively selected for CCR7. Sequencing was done on a sample of naive CD8+ T cells sorted from blood. Receptor source: a man aged 18 to 30 in good health.

The V gene is TRBV7-9, the J gene TRBJ2-7; maybe TRBD1 (5 bases). The germline CDR1 and CDR2 sequences are SEHNR and FQNEAQ (reference sequence). V lost 3 bases to trimming and J lost 2 bases, with 11 bases between them. CDR3 length: 14 residues. The CDR3 coding sequence is TGTGCCAGCAGCTTCCCAGGGCCCGCCTACGAGCAGTACTTC. Its protein is CASSFPGPAYEQYF.

The chain joins TRBV2 to TRBJ2-5; D ambiguous. The CDR3 is 16 residues long. V gave up 0 bases and J gave up 4 bases, with 15 bases separating them. Germline values: CDR1 SNHLY, CDR2 FYNNEI. The CDR3 protein is CASSEAKDTSGETQYF. The DNA of the CDR3 is TGTGCCAGCAGTGAAGCGAAAGACACTTCTGGAGAGACCCAGTACTTC.

The V gene is TRBV28, the J gene TRBJ2-7, with 8 bases that match TRBD1. CDR1 MDHEN and CDR2 SYDVKM come from the germline V gene. This CDR3 has 15 amino acids. J lost 5 bases, V lost 0 bases, and 6 bases had no gene match. As DNA, the CDR3 is TGTGCCAGCAGTTTATGGGCAGGGGGCCGGGACGAGCAGTACTTC. Its translation is CASSLWAGGRDEQYF.

CDR3 in amino acids: CASTDRGLPSPQHF. DNA for the CDR3: TGTGCCAGCACAGACAGGGGGCTCCCCTCGCCCCAGCATTTT. The rearrangement links TRBV2 to TRBJ1-5; 10 bases agree with TRBD1. Trimming cost V 7 bases and J 9 bases; bases outside gene matches: 9. There are 14 residues in the CDR3. Germline loops: CDR1 SNHLY, CDR2 FYNNEI.

The CDR3 reads CASSPEGGSGANVLTF. The CDR3 DNA sequence: TGTGCCAGCAGCCCAGAGGGGGGCTCTGGGGCCAACGTCCTGACTTTC. The genes are TRBV11-3 and TRBJ2-6, with D tentatively TRBD1 or TRBD2 (6 bases each). Germline CDR1 reads SGHNT; CDR2 reads YENEEA. V was pared by 5 bases and J by 0 bases, with 11 bases between. The CDR3 consists of 16 residues.